The 6 T cell receptor beta chains in this list originate from one sample, sequenced in a study of cytomegalovirus exposure and HLA in healthy donors. Primers: 60 Vbeta forward and 13 Jbeta reverse. Produced via immunoSEQ multiplex PCR; TCRdb's table is partial and in-frame only. The table shows 100,000 to 150,000 clones, with around 73% occurring only once. Sequenced input: PBMCs. These TCRs come from a female donor in good health and CMV-seronegative.

The chain combines TRBV7-2 with TRBJ2-3; 7 bases fit TRBD1. The V gene's germline CDR1 is SGHTA and CDR2 FQGNSA. With 0 bases clipped from V and 1 base from J, the junction kept 4 bases outside the gene matches. The CDR3 extends over 16 amino acids. CDR3 region: CASSLAHGQGTDTQYF. Here the CDR3 DNA reads TGTGCCAGCAGCTTAGCGCACGGACAGGGCACAGATACGCAGTATTTT.

The chain couples TRBV28 to TRBJ2-4; weak D call: TRBD2 (6 bases). The V gene's germline CDR1 is MDHEN and CDR2 SYDVKM. This CDR3 spans 13 amino acids. Trimming left V 11 bases short and J 4 bases short, with 15 bases between. The CDR3 loop reads CASYGRPKNIQYF. CDR3 coding DNA: TGTGCCTCATATGGGAGGCCAAAAAACATTCAGTACTTC.

As regards this clone: Additional DNA sequences in this sample encode the identical CDR3. The chain is built from TRBV5-4 and TRBJ1-4; 7 bases agree with TRBD1. With V trimmed by 4 bases and J by 5 bases, 5 bases remained unmatched. Germline assignment: CDR1 SGHNT and CDR2 YYREEE (reference sequence). The CDR3 covers 14 residues. The CDR3 sequence is CASSLGQLNEKLFF. The CDR3 region has the DNA TGTGCCAGCAGCCTGGGACAGCTAAATGAAAAACTGTTTTTT.

This clone was found once. This chain links TRBV15 with TRBJ2-3, with D possibly TRBD1 on 5 matching bases. This CDR3 spans 15 amino acids. Looked up from germline, CDR1 is LNHNV and CDR2 is YYDKDF (reference sequence). V lost 1 base to trimming and J lost 3 bases, with 11 bases between them. CDR3 DNA: TGTGCCACCAGCAGAGGGGGCGTAACGACAGATACGCAGTATTTT. The encoded protein is CATSRGGVTTDTQYF.

This clone has just a few counts. The rearrangement links TRBV7-2 to TRBJ2-7; 12 bases fit TRBD2. The germline CDR1 and CDR2 sequences are SGHTA and FQGNSA. The ends lost 5 bases at V and 0 bases at J; junction bases unmatched: 5. The CDR3 loop spans 16 amino acids. CDR3 sequence (DNA): TGTGCCAGCAGCCCTGGGACTAGCGGGCCCTCCTACGAGCAGTACTTC. It yields the protein CASSPGTSGPSYEQYF.

The V gene is TRBV28, the J gene TRBJ1-2; perhaps TRBD1 as D (5 bases). There are 15 residues in the CDR3. CDR1 is MDHEN, CDR2 SYDVKM, per germline. Trimming removed 6 bases from V and 4 bases from J, with 18 bases in between. CDR3 sequence (DNA): TGTGCCAGCAGCCCCCCGTGGGGCCTTGGCTATGGCTACACCTTC. The encoded protein is CASSPPWGLGYGYTF.